These 23 T cell receptor beta chains share one sample of origin, sequenced in a study of blood T cell repertoires in COVID-19. The method was immunoSEQ multiplex PCR; TCRdb's version includes in-frame clones alone and lacks a portion of them. The data hold 300,000 or so clones, with more than 75% observed a single time. The sample was peripheral blood. The receptors were gathered from a woman between 45 and 60 years old who had recovered from COVID-19.

The V call is TRBV5-4, the J call TRBJ1-2; tentatively, D is TRBD1 (6 bases). V was pared by 0 bases and J by 6 bases, with 15 bases between. The CDR3 consists of 15 residues. In germline, CDR1 is SGHNT, CDR2 YYREEE (reference sequence). CDR3 sequence: CASSLAREGVDGYTF. In DNA, the CDR3 is TGTGCCAGCAGCTTGGCTAGGGAGGGGGTGGATGGCTACACCTTC.

This chain joins TRBV6-5 and TRBJ1-2, with D maybe TRBD1 (5 bases). Germline loops: CDR1 MNHEY, CDR2 SVGAGI. CDR3 length: 13 amino acids. Trimming took off 7 bases at V and 3 bases at J, with 12 bases between the two ends. In DNA form, the CDR3 reads TGTGCCAGCAAGTTGAGACAGCACTATGGCTACACCTTC. It codes for CASKLRQHYGYTF.

The chain combines TRBV11-2 with TRBJ2-5, with TRBD2 matching 10 bases. CDR1 is SGHAT and CDR2 is FQNNGV in the germline V gene. This CDR3 has 15 residues. V was clipped by 4 bases and J by 1 base; unmatched bases: 3. The CDR3 is CASSSSSGSQETQYF. In DNA form, the CDR3 reads TGTGCCAGCAGCTCCTCTAGCGGGAGCCAAGAGACCCAGTACTTC.

The chain carries TRBV5-1 and TRBJ2-2, with 8 bases fitting TRBD1. J lost 5 bases, V lost 4 bases, and 7 bases had no gene match. CDR1 SGHRS and CDR2 YFSETQ come from the germline V gene. CDR3 size: 15 residues. CDR3 amino acids: CASSGQGARTGELFF. CDR3 in DNA: TGCGCCAGCAGCGGGCAGGGGGCTAGGACCGGGGAGCTGTTTTTT. Based on the CDR3 plus reference TRBV5-1 and TRBJ2-2, the full variable domain is KAGVTQTPRYLIKTRGQQVTLSCSPISGHRSVSWYQQTPGQGLQFLFEYFSETQRNKGNFPGRFSGRQFSNSRSEMNVSTLELGDSALYLCASSGQGARTGELFFGEGSRLTVL.

The chain couples TRBV27 to TRBJ2-7; no reliable D call. This CDR3 contains 13 residues. V was clipped by 0 bases and J by 4 bases, with 7 bases between them. Germline V gene sequence: CDR1 MNHEY, CDR2 SMNVEV (reference sequence). The CDR3 bases are TGTGCCAGCAGTTTATCCCTAGGTTACGAGCAGTACTTC. Its translation is CASSLSLGYEQYF.

V usage is TRBV5-1 and J usage is TRBJ2-1; D is unclear. CDR1 SGHRS and CDR2 YFSETQ come from the germline V gene. CDR3 size: 13 residues. V lost 1 base, J lost 8 bases, and 10 bases lay in between. DNA for the CDR3: TGCGCCAGCAGCTTGACAGTCCGCGATGAGCAGTTCTTC. Translated, it gives CASSLTVRDEQFF.

The V call is TRBV7-2, the J call TRBJ1-2; D remains ambiguous. The ends were cut back, 10 bases at V and 5 bases at J, with 11 bases in the middle. Per germline, CDR1 SGHTA and CDR2 FQGNSA. The CDR3 totals 11 residues. As DNA, the CDR3 is TGTGCCACCATCACTCCGTATGGCTACACCTTC. Translating it yields CATITPYGYTF.

The chain recombines TRBV7-2 with TRBJ2-2; D unclear. Germline lookup yields CDR1 SGHTA and CDR2 FQGNSA. This CDR3 region has 14 residues. Trimming took off 5 bases at V and 1 base at J, with 8 bases between the two ends. The CDR3: CASSPTLNTGELFF. For the CDR3, the DNA is TGTGCCAGCAGCCCCACTCTGAACACCGGGGAGCTGTTTTTT.

The sample holds a few counts of this clone. This chain connects TRBV3-1 (or the pseudogene TRBV3-2) to TRBJ1-1; 9 positions agree with TRBD1. The germline gives CDR1 LGHDT, CDR2 YNNKEL (reference sequence). V dropped 3 bases and J dropped 3; count of bases not matched to a gene: 5. This CDR3 is built from 15 residues. CDR3 protein: CASSHGTGRDTEAFF. DNA of the CDR3: TGTGCCAGCAGCCACGGGACAGGGAGGGACACTGAAGCTTTCTTT.

The V and J genes are TRBV7-2 and TRBJ2-7; TRBD1 might be the D (6 bases). Germline V gene lookup returns CDR1 SGHTA and CDR2 FQGNSA. The CDR3 has 22 residues. Trimming left V 0 bases short and J 2 bases short, with 32 bases between. The CDR3 sequence: CASSLAGFRSSRGNPVPYEQYF. The CDR3 DNA sequence: TGTGCCAGCAGCTTAGCTGGATTTAGGTCGAGCAGGGGCAACCCCGTTCCCTACGAGCAGTACTTC.

A single count supports this clone. The chain carries TRBV11-2 and TRBJ1-6; no clear D gene. Trimming left V 1 base short and J 7 bases short, with 8 bases between. The CDR3 extends over 14 amino acids. The germline V gene has CDR1 SGHAT and CDR2 FQNNGV. The CDR3 region is CASSLGAANSPLHF. CDR3 DNA sequence: TGTGCCAGCAGCTTAGGGGCCGCCAATTCACCCCTCCACTTT.

This rearrangement joins TRBV28 to TRBJ1-6; 12 nucleotides align to TRBD1. V shed 3 bases and J 8 bases; nucleotides not matched to a gene: 14. The CDR3 covers 19 residues. Germline V lookup: CDR1 MDHEN, CDR2 SYDVKM. The chain's CDR3 is CASSFLGPWDRGLDSPLHF. CDR3 nucleotide sequence: TGTGCCAGCAGTTTTTTGGGACCTTGGGACAGGGGGCTTGATTCACCCCTCCACTTT.

The CDR3 DNA follows: TGTGCCAGCTTAGGGGTCAGGTATAGCAATCAGCCCCAGCATTTT. Its protein product is CASLGVRYSNQPQHF. This chain connects TRBV28 to TRBJ1-5, with a possible D match to TRBD1 (5 bases). Trimming stripped 8 bases from V and 0 bases from J, with 14 bases between. Germline loops: CDR1 MDHEN, CDR2 SYDVKM. The CDR3 runs to 15 residues.

The rearrangement links TRBV5-1 to TRBJ1-1; D may be TRBD1 (6 bases). This CDR3 region has 15 residues. Deletions cut 3 bases from V and 0 bases from J, with 12 bases between. Per germline, CDR1 SGHRS and CDR2 YFSETQ. The CDR3 here is CASSSRGSMNTEAFF. CDR3 nucleotides: TGCGCCAGCAGCTCAAGGGGGAGCATGAACACTGAAGCTTTCTTT.

CDR3: CASSQDSGGSQPQHF. The CDR3 DNA follows: TGCGCCAGCAGCCAAGATAGCGGCGGCTCTCAGCCCCAGCATTTT. The chain links TRBV4-3 to TRBJ1-5; D remains ambiguous. CDR1 and CDR2 from the germline V gene are LGHNA and YSLEER. V shed 0 bases and J shed 6 bases, with 12 bases lying between them. This CDR3 is 15 amino acids long.

This chain uses TRBV6-5 with TRBJ2-2; TRBD1 matches at 8 bases. V was pared by 5 bases and J by 3 bases, with 5 bases of the junction left unmatched. Germline V gene data show CDR1 as MNHEY and CDR2 as SVGAGI. This CDR3 region has 15 residues. CDR3 DNA: TGTGCCAGCAGTACGGACAGGGTGGACACCGGGGAGCTGTTTTTT. This sequence encodes CASSTDRVDTGELFF.

J is TRBJ1-1 and V is TRBV6-5, with TRBD1 identical over 10 bases. V trimming: 9 bases; J trimming: 3 bases; junction bases outside the gene matches: 10. The CDR3 is 15 amino acids. Germline V gene sequence: CDR1 MNHEY, CDR2 SVGAGI. The chain's CDR3 is CARGQGSFWDTEAFF. The CDR3 bases are TGTGCCAGGGGACAGGGGTCGTTTTGGGACACTGAAGCTTTCTTT.

The J gene is TRBJ2-5, the V gene TRBV5-6; D may be TRBD2 (6 bases). CDR3 length equals 15 residues. The germline V and J ends were trimmed by 2 bases and 2 bases, with 13 bases remaining between them. Germline V gene lookup returns CDR1 SGHDT and CDR2 YYEEEE. The chain's CDR3 is CASSFYGGFQETQYF. CDR3 in DNA: TGTGCCAGCAGCTTCTATGGGGGGTTTCAAGAGACCCAGTACTTC.

J is TRBJ2-5 and V is TRBV29-1; 12 bases map to TRBD2. CDR1 SQVTM and CDR2 ANQGSEA come from the germline V gene. The CDR3 consists of 12 residues. The V gene end was trimmed by 7 bases and the J gene end by 5 bases; junction bases not matched to a gene: 2. The CDR3 coding sequence is TGCAGCGGACTAGCGGGAGCGGAGACCCAGTACTTC. Protein product: CSGLAGAETQYF. The full variable domain, rest sourced from reference TRBV29-1 and TRBJ2-5, is SAVISQKPSRDICQRGTSLTIQCQVDSQVTMMFWYRQQPGQSLTLIATANQGSEATYESGFVIDKFPISRPNLTFSTLTVSNMSPEDSSIYLCSGLAGAETQYFGPGTRLLVL.

This chain joins TRBV7-8 and TRBJ2-3, with 9 bases identical to TRBD2. After removal of 5 bases from V and 0 bases from J, the junction contained 12 bases not matched to a gene. Germline V gene lookup returns CDR1 SGHVS and CDR2 FQNEAQ. There are 18 residues in the CDR3. Written as DNA, the CDR3 is TGTGCCAGCAGCCCCCAGCGGGGGGCCTTTTTGAGCACAGATACGCAGTATTTT. This codes for CASSPQRGAFLSTDTQYF.

The chain joins TRBV7-9 to TRBJ2-1; 15 bases map to TRBD2. This CDR3 has 17 residues. V trimming: 5 bases; J trimming: 7 bases; junction bases outside the gene matches: 9. In germline, CDR1 is SEHNR, CDR2 FQNEAQ (reference sequence). The CDR3 spells CASSKGTSGGWRNEQFF. The CDR3 DNA follows: TGTGCCAGCAGCAAAGGGACTAGCGGGGGGTGGAGGAATGAGCAGTTCTTC.

This clone was counted at least ten times. The chain recombines TRBV28 with TRBJ1-6; the D is unclear. CDR3 length: 16 residues. V dropped 7 bases and J dropped 5 bases, with 18 bases sitting between them. Germline CDR1 is MDHEN and CDR2 is SYDVKM. In DNA form, the CDR3 reads TGTGCCAGCACCTTCGGGCAGGAGGTTAATAATTCACCCCTCCACTTT. Its protein is CASTFGQEVNNSPLHF.

In this sample, this clone turned up a few times. The chain recombines TRBV6-6 with TRBJ1-5; TRBD1 agrees at 7 bases. V lost 6 bases and J lost 4; bases outside the gene matches: 9. This CDR3 is 15 amino acids long. Looked up from germline, CDR1 is MNHNY and CDR2 is SVGAGI (reference sequence). The CDR3 sequence is CASRGARQGNQPQHF. The CDR3 DNA is TGTGCCAGCAGAGGAGCGCGACAGGGAAATCAGCCCCAGCATTTT.